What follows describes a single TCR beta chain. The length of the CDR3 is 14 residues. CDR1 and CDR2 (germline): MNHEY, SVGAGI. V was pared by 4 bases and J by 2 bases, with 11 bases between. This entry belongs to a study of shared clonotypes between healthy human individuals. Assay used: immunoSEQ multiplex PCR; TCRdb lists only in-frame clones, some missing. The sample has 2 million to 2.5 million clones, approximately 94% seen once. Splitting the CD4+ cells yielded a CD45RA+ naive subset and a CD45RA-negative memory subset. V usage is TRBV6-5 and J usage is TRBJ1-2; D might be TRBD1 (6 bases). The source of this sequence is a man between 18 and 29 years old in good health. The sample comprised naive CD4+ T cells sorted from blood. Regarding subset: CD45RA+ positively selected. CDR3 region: CASSSGTRNYGYTF. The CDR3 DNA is TGTGCCAGCAGTTCCGGGACACGAAACTATGGCTACACCTTC.